This T cell receptor beta chain was captured in a study of shared clonotypes between healthy human individuals. There are 15 residues in the CDR3. The germline V and J ends were trimmed by 1 base and 7 bases, with 16 bases remaining between them. CDR1 and CDR2 (germline): SNHLY, FYNNEI. Measured with immunoSEQ multiplex PCR; TCRdb has only the in-frame clones, and not every one. This table has over 850,000 clones, 75% to 85% appearing once. Sequencing input: memory CD4+ T cells from PBMCs. Subset: CD45RA-negative fraction. V usage is TRBV2 and J usage is TRBJ1-2; no definite D call. This sequence originates from a man between 18 and 35 years old in good health. Some clones in this sample may be carry-over from other donors' samples. CDR3 in DNA: TGTGCCAGCAGTGAAGAGGTCATCTCCCTAAGTGGCTACACCTTC. It encodes CASSEEVISLSGYTF.